The table lists the clone carrying this TCR beta chain with a few counts. TCRdb keeps only in-frame clones here, not all; method: immunoSEQ multiplex PCR. The table lists approximately 130,000 clones, roughly 81% of them singletons. This sample is drawn from a study of blood T cell repertoires in COVID-19. There are 13 residues in the CDR3. CDR1 and CDR2 from the germline V gene are SGHTS and YDEGEE. Trimming stripped 8 bases from V and 7 bases from J, with 19 bases between. Sequencing input: peripheral blood. The V gene is TRBV5-8, the J gene TRBJ2-7, with D perhaps TRBD1 (7 bases). This sequence originates from a human donor in a cohort sampled during active COVID-19. In nucleotides, the CDR3 is TGTGCCAGTACTGCCCAGGGGGGCCAGGAGCAGTACTTC. Protein: CASTAQGGQEQYF.